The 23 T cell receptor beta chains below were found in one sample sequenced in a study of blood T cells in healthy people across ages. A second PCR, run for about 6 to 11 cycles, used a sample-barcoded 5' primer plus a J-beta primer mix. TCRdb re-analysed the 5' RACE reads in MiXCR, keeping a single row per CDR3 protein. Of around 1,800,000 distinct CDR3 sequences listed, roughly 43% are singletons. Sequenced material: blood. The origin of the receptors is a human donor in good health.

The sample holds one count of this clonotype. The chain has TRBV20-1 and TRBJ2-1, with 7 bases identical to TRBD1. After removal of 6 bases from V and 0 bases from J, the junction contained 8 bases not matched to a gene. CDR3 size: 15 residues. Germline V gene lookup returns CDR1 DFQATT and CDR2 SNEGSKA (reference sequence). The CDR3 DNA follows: TGCAGTGCGGACCGACAGGGACACTCCTACAATGAGCAGTTCTTC. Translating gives CSADRQGHSYNEQFF.

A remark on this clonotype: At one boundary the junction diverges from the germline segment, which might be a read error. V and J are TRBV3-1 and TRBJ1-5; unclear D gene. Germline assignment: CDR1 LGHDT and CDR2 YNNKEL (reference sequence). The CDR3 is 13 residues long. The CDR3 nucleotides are TGTGTCAGCAGCCAGGACGGCAATCAGCCCCAGCATTTT. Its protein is CVSSQDGNQPQHF.

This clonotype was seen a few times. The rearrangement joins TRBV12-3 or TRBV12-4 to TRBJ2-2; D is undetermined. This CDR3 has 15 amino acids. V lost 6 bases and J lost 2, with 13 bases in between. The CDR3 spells CASSPDILNTGELFF. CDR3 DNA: TGTGCCAGCAGCCCAGACATTCTCAACACCGGGGAGCTGTTTTTT.

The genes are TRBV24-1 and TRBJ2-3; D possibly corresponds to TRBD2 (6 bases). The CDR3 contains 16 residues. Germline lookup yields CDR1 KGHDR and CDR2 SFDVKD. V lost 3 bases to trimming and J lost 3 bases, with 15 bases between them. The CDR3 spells CATSDPRGRGTDTQYF. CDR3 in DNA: TGTGCCACCAGTGATCCCCGGGGGAGAGGAACAGATACGCAGTATTTT.

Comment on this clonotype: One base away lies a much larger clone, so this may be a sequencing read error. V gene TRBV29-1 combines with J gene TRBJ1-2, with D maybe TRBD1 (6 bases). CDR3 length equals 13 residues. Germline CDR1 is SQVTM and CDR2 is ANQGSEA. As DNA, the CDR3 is TGCAGCGTTGTACCCCGAACAGGGTATGGCCACACCTTC. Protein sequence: CSVVPRTGYGHTF.

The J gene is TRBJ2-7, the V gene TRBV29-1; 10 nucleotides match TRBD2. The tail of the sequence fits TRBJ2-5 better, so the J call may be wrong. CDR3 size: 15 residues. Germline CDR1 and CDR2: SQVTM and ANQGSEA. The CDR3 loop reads CSVTLAGDHQETQYF. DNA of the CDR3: TGCAGCGTTACCCTAGCGGGAGATCATCAAGAGACCCAGTACTTC.

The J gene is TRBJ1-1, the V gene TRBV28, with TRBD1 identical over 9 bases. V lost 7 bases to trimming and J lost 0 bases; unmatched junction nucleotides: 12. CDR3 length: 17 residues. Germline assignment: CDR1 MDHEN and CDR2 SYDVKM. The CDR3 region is CASTRDRAHFMNTEAFF. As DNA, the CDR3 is TGTGCCAGCACCAGGGACAGGGCGCATTTTATGAACACTGAAGCTTTCTTT. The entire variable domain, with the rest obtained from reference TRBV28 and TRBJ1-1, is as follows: DVKVTQSSRYLVKRTGEKVFLECVQDMDHENMFWYRQDPGLGLRLIYFSYDVKMKEKGDIPEGYSVSREKKERFSLILESASTNQTSMYLCASTRDRAHFMNTEAFFGQGTRLTVV.

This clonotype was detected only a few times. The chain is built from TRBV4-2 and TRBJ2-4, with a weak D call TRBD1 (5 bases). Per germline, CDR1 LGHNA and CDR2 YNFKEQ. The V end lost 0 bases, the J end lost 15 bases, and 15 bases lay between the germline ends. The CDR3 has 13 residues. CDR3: CASSQDLQGIMYF. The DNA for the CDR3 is TGTGCCAGCAGCCAAGATCTTCAGGGCATAATGTACTTC.

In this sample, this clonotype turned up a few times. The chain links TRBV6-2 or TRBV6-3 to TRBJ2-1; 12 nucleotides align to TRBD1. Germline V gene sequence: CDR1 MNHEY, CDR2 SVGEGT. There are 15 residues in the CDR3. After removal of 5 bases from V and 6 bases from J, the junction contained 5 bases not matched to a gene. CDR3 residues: CASSLGQGALNEQFF. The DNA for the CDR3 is TGTGCCAGCAGTCTGGGACAGGGGGCCCTCAATGAGCAGTTCTTC.

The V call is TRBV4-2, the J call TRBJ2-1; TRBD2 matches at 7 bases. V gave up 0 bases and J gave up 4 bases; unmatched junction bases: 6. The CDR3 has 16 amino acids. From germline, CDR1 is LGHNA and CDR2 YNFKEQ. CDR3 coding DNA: TGTGCCAGCAGCCAAGACGGCCTAGCGGAATACAATGAGCAGTTCTTC. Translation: CASSQDGLAEYNEQFF.

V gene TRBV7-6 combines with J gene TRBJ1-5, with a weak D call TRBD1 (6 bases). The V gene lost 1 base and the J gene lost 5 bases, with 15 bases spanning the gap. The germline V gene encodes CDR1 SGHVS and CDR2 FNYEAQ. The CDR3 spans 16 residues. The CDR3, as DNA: TGTGCCAGCAGCTTAGGGGCCAGGGAGGGGGATCAGCCCCAGCATTTT. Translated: CASSLGAREGDQPQHF.

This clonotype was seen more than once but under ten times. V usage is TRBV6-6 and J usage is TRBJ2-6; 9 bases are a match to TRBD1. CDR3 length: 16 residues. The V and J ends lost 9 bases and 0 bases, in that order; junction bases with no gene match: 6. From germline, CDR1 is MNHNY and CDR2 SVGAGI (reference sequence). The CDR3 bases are TGTGCCAGTTCCGGGACAGGGTTCTCTGGGGCCAACGTCCTGACTTTC. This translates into CASSGTGFSGANVLTF.

CDR3 in amino acids: CASSSRRTTYEQYF. CDR3 nucleotide sequence: TGCGCCAGCAGCTCCAGGCGGACTACCTACGAGCAGTACTTC. The gene calls are TRBV5-1 and TRBJ2-7; a possible D gene is TRBD2 (6 bases). With 3 bases removed from V and 2 bases from J, the gap between germline ends came to 12 bases. Germline CDR1 reads SGHRS; CDR2 reads YFSETQ. The CDR3 has 14 amino acids.

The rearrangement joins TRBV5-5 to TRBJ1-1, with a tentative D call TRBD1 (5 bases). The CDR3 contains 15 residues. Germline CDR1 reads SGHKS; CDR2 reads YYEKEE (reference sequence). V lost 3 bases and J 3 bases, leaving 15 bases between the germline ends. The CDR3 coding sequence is TGTGCCAGCAGCTCGACCCCGGACACGGACACTGAAGCTTTCTTT. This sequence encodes CASSSTPDTDTEAFF.

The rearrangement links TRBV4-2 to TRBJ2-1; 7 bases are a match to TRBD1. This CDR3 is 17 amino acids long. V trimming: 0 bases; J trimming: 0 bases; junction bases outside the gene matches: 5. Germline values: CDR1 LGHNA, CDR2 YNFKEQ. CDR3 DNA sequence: TGTGCCAGCAGCCAAGACGAGGGGGCTAGCTCCTACAATGAGCAGTTCTTC. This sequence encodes CASSQDEGASSYNEQFF.

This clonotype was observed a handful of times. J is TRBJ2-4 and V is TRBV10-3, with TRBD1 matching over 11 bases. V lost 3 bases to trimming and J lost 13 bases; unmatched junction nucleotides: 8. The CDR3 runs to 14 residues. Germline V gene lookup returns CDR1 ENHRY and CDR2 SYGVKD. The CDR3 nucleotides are TGTGCCATCAGTGAAGGACAGGGGGCGGATGAGCAGTACTTC. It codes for CAISEGQGADEQYF.

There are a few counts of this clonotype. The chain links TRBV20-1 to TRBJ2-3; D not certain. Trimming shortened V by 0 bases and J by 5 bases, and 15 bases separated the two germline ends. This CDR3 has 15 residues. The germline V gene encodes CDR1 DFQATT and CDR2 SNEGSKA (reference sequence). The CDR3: CSARDALSAGDTQYF. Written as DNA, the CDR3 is TGCAGTGCTAGAGATGCGCTGTCGGCAGGAGATACGCAGTATTTT.

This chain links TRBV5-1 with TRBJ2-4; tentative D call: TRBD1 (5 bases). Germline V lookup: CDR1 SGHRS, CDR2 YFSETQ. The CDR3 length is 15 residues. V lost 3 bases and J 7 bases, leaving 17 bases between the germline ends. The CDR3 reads CASSYTTGQWNIQYF. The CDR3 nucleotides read TGCGCCAGCAGCTATACCACAGGCCAATGGAACATTCAGTACTTC.

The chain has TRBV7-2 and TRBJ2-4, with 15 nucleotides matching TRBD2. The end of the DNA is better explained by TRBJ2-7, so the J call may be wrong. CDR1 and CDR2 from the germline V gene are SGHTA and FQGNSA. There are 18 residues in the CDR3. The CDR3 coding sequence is TGTGCCAGCAGCTTCAGGACTAGCGGGGGGGCTTTAATGTACGAGCAGTACTTC. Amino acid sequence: CASSFRTSGGALMYEQYF.

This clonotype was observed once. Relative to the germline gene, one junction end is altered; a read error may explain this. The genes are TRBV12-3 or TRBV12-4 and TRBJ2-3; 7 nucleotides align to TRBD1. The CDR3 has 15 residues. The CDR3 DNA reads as TGTGCCAGCAGTTTGCAGGGGGTGAATACAGATACGGAGTATTTT. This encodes CASSLQGVNTDTEYF.

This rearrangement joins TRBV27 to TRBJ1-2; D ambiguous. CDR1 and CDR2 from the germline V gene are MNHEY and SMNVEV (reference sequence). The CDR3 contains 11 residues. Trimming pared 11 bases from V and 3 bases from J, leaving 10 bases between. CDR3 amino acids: CAVRADYGYTF. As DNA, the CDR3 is TGTGCCGTTAGGGCGGACTATGGCTACACCTTC.

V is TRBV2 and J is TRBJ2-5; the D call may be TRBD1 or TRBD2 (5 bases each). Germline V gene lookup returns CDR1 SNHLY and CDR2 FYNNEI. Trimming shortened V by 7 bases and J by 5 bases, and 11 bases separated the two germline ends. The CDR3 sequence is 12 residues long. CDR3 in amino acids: CASKGPSETQYF. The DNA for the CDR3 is TGTGCCAGCAAGGGACCCTCGGAGACCCAGTACTTC.

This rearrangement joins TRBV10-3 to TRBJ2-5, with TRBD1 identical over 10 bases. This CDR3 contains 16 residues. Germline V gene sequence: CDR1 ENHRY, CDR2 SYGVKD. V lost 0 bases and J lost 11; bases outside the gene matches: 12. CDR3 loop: CAISESKGQGVKWQYF. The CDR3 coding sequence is TGTGCCATCAGTGAGTCTAAAGGACAGGGGGTGAAATGGCAGTACTTC.